This T cell receptor beta chain was recorded in a study of blood T cell repertoires in COVID-19. J was trimmed by 4 bases and V by 6 bases; bases with no gene match: 12. Germline V gene sequence: CDR1 MDHEN, CDR2 SYDVKM. The CDR3 runs to 16 residues. Sequenced by immunoSEQ multiplex PCR; TCRdb stores in-frame clones only, minus some. Altogether about 50,000 clones are present, around 73% being singletons, with the ten largest covering about 6%. The chain links TRBV28 to TRBJ2-7; 10 bases fit TRBD2. The sequenced material came from PBMCs or T cells enriched from blood (not recorded which). This TCR came from a woman between 45 and 60 years old with acute COVID-19. CDR3 sequence (DNA): TGTGCCAGCAGAACAATCGGGGCTAGCGGGGGATACGAGCAGTACTTC. It specifies CASRTIGASGGYEQYF. The whole variable domain, filled in from reference TRBV28 and TRBJ2-7, reads DVKVTQSSRYLVKRTGEKVFLECVQDMDHENMFWYRQDPGLGLRLIYFSYDVKMKEKGDIPEGYSVSREKKERFSLILESASTNQTSMYLCASRTIGASGGYEQYFGPGTRLTVT.